Sequencing of this TCR beta chain was carried out in a study of identical twins. This clonotype has just a few counts. CDR3 length: 15 amino acids. Trimming shortened V by 3 bases and J by 6 bases, and 15 bases separated the two germline ends. TCRdb called the 5' RACE reads again in MiXCR, with one record for every CDR3 protein. The sample holds 1,800,000 or so distinct CDR3 sequences, around 29% seen once. V and J are TRBV12-3 or TRBV12-4 and TRBJ2-1; the D gene is possibly TRBD2 (6 bases). Sequenced sample: cord blood. This clonotype was sampled from a newborn girl in good health. The CDR3 spells CASSFGGEALNEQFF. DNA of the CDR3: TGTGCCAGCAGTTTTGGAGGGGAGGCCCTCAATGAGCAGTTCTTC.